This TCR beta chain comes out of a study of CD8 T cells in Susac syndrome. Reverse transcription of about 0.5 to 1 ug RNA was performed with random hexamers. TCRdb used MiXCR to reprocess the immunoSEQ multiplex PCR reads, holding one entry per CDR3 protein. Among about 200,000 distinct CDR3 sequences listed, around nine tenths were seen once. V dropped 5 bases and J dropped 4; count of bases not matched to a gene: 4. This CDR3 has 13 amino acids. From germline, CDR1 is GTSNPN and CDR2 SVGIG (reference sequence). The sequenced sample consisted of CD8+ T cells from PBMCs. The TCR originated in a human donor with multiple sclerosis. The chain joins TRBV30 to TRBJ1-2, with 10 bases fitting TRBD1. CDR3 DNA: TGTGCCTGGTCAGACAGGGGGCTCTATGGCTACACCTTC. Translating it yields CAWSDRGLYGYTF.